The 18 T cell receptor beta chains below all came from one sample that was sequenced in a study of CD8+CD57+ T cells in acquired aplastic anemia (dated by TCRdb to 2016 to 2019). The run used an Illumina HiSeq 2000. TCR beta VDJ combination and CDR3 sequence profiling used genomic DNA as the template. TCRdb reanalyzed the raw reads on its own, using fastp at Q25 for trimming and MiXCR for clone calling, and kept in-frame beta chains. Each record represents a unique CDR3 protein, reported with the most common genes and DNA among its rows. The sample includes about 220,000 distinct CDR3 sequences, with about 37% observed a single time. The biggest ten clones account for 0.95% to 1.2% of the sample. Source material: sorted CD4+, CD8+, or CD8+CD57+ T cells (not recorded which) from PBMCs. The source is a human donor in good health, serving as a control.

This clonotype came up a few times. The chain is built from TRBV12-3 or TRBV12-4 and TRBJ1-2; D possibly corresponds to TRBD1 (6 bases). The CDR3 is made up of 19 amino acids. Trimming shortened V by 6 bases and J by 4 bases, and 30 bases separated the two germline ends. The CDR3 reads CASSRLVDPSGEESYGYTF. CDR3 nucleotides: TGTGCCAGCAGCCGTCTCGTCGACCCTTCAGGGGAAGAGAGCTATGGCTACACCTTC.

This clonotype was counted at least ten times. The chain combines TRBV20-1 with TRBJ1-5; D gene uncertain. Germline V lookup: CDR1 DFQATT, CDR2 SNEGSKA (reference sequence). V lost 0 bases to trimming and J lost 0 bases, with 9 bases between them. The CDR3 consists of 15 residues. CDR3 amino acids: CSARDRLNSNQPQHF. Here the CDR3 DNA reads TGCAGTGCTAGAGATAGGCTTAATAGCAATCAGCCCCAGCATTTT.

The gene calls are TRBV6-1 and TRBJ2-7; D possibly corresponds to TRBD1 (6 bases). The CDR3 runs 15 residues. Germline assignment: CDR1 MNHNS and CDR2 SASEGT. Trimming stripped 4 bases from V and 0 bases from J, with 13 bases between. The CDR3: CASSGYRETSYEQYF. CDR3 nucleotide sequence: TGTGCCAGCAGTGGGTACAGGGAAACCTCCTACGAGCAGTACTTC.

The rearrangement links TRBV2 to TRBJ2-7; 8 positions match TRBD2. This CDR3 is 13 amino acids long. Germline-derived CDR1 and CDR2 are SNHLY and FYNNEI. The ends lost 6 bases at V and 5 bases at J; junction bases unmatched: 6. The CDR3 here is CASSSQAGDEQYF. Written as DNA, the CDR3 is TGTGCCAGCAGCTCCCAAGCGGGAGACGAGCAGTACTTC.

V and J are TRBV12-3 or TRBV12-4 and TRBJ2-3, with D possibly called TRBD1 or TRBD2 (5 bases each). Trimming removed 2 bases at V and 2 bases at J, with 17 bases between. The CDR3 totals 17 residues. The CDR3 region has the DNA TGTGCCAGCAGTTTATGGTTAGACCTGGGGACCACAGATACGCAGTATTTT. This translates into CASSLWLDLGTTDTQYF.

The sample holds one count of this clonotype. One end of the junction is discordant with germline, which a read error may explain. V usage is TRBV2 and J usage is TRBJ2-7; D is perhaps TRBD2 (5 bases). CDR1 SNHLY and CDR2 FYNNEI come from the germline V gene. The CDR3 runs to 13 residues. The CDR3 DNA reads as TGTGCCGGCAGGCGACTGACGGCGGGCGAGCAGTACTTC. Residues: CAGRRLTAGEQYF.

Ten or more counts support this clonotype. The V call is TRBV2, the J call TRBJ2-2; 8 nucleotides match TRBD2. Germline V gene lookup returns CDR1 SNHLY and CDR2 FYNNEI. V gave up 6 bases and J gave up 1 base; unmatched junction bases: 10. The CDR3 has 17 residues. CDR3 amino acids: CASSTRTSLMNTGELFF. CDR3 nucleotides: TGTGCCAGCAGCACGAGGACTAGCCTGATGAACACCGGGGAGCTGTTTTTT.

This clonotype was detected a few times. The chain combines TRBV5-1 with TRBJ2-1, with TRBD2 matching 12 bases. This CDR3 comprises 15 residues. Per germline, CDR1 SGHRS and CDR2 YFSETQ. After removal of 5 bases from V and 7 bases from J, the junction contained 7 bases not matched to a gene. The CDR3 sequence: CASRRLGLAGNEQFF. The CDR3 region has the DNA TGCGCCAGCAGAAGGTTGGGACTAGCGGGTAATGAGCAGTTCTTC. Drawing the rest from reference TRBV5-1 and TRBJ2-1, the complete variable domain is KAGVTQTPRYLIKTRGQQVTLSCSPISGHRSVSWYQQTPGQGLQFLFEYFSETQRNKGNFPGRFSGRQFSNSRSEMNVSTLELGDSALYLCASRRLGLAGNEQFFGPGTRLTVL.

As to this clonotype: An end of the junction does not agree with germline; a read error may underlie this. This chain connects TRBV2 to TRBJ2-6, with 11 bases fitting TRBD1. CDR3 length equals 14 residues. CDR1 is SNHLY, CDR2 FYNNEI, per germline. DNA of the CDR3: TGTGCCAGCACTCCCGGGACAGGGGGCAACGTCCTGACTTTC. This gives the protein CASTPGTGGNVLTF.

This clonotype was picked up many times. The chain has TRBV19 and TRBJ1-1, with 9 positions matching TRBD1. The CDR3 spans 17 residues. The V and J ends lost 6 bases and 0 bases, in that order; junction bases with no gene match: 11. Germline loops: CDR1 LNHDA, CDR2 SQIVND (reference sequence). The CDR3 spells CASSQPGQGFVNTEAFF. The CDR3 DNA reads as TGTGCCAGTAGCCAACCGGGACAGGGATTTGTGAACACTGAAGCTTTCTTT.

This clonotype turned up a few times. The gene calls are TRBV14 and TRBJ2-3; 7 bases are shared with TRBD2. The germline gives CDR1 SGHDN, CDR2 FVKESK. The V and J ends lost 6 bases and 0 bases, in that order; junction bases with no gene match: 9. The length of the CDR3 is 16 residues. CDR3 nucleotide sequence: TGTGCCAGCAGGTCGGGACTACCTACTAGCACAGATACGCAGTATTTT. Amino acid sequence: CASRSGLPTSTDTQYF.

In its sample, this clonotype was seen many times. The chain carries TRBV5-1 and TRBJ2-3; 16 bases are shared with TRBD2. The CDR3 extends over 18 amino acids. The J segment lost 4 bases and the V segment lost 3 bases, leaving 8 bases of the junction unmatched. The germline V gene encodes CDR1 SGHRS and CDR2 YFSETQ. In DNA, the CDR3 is TGCGCCAGCAGCTCGGGACTAGCGGGAGGGTCGGGTGCAGATACGCAGTATTTT. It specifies CASSSGLAGGSGADTQYF.

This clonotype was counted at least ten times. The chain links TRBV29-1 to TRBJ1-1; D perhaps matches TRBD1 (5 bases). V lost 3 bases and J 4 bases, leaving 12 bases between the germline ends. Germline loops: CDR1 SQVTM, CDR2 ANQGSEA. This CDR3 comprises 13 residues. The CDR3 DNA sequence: TGCAGCGTTGAGGCCAGAGGGGTCACTGAAGCTTTCTTT. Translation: CSVEARGVTEAFF.

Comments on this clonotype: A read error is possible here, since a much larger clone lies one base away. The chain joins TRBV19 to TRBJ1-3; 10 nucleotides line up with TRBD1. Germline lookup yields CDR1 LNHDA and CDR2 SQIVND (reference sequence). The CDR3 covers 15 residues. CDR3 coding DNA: TGTGCCAGCAGGGACAGGGGAAATACTGGAAACACCACATATTTT. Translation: CASRDRGNTGNTTYF.

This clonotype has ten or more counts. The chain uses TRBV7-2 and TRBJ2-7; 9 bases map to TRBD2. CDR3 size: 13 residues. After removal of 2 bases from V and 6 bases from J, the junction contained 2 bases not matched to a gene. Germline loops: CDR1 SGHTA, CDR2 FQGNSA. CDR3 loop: CASSLRLAVEQYF. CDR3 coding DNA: TGTGCCAGCAGCTTACGACTAGCGGTCGAGCAGTACTTC.

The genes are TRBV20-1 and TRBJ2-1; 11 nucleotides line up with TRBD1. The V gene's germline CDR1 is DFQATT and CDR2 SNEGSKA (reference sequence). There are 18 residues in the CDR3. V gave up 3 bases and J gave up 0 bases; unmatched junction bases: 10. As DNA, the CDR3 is TGCAGTGCTAGGGGGACAGGGGGTGCTTATCTCTCCTACAATGAGCAGTTCTTC. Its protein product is CSARGTGGAYLSYNEQFF.

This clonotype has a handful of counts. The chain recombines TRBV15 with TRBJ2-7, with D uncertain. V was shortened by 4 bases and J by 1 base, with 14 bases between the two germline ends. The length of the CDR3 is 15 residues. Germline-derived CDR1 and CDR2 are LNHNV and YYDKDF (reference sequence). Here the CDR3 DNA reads TGTGCCACCAGCACAGACTCCGACTTATCCTACGAGCAGTACTTC. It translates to CATSTDSDLSYEQYF.

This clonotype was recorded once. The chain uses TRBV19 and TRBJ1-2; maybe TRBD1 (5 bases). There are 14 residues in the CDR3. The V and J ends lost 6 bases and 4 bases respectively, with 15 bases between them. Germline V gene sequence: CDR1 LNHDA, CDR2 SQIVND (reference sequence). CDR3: CASRAGSRSYGYTF. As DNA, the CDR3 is TGTGCCAGTAGGGCAGGGAGCCGGAGCTATGGCTACACCTTC.